This T cell receptor (beta chain) was identified in a study of blood T cell repertoires in COVID-19. Looking at the study overall: The cDNA or gDNA used as material had been derived from T cells, B-cell-depleted T cells, or PBMCs.

Assay used: immunoSEQ multiplex PCR; TCRdb lists only in-frame clones, some missing. The sample holds around 330,000 clones; roughly 85% are singletons and the top ten take around 2%. Germline V lookup: CDR1 DFQATT, CDR2 SNEGSKA (reference sequence). The CDR3 is 16 residues long. V lost 3 bases and J lost 2; bases outside the gene matches: 11. The sequence came from a woman aged 25 to 45 who had been exposed to COVID-19. The rearrangement joins TRBV20-1 to TRBJ2-7; TRBD2 matches at 9 bases. The sample taken for sequencing was PBMCs or T cells enriched from blood (not recorded which). CDR3 coding DNA: TGCAGTGCTAGTTTCGCGGGACTAGCCGCAGCCTACGAGCAGTACTTC. Translated: CSASFAGLAAAYEQYF.